This paragraph covers one T cell receptor beta chain sequence. What it recognizes is unknown. Though nominally healthy at sampling, donors likely had unrecorded immune exposures. The PCR contained 60 Vbeta and 13 Jbeta primers. TCRdb keeps only in-frame clones here, not all; method: immunoSEQ multiplex PCR. The sample has about 120,000 clones, 75% to 80% seen once. This entry comes from a study of cytomegalovirus exposure and HLA in healthy donors. Findings of the study overall: High specificity and sensitivity for cytomegalovirus status were reported for the classifier. Immune exposure data for these donors was limited to CMV serostatus. Later analysis identified several of the most significant clusters that appeared linked to common viral pathogens.

The CDR3 runs 15 residues. Germline V gene lookup returns CDR1 LGHNA and CDR2 YSLEER. With 0 bases removed from V and 0 bases from J, the gap between germline ends came to 7 bases. The J gene is TRBJ2-3, the V gene TRBV4-3; tentative D call: TRBD2 (6 bases). Sequencing used PBMCs. The source is a middle-aged woman in good health and CMV-seronegative. CDR3 loop: CASSQELASTDTQYF. The DNA of the CDR3 is TGCGCCAGCAGCCAAGAACTAGCTAGCACAGATACGCAGTATTTT.